This T cell receptor (beta chain) was obtained from a study of shared clonotypes between healthy human individuals. The wider study: A couple of women and three men aged 18 to 49 made up the donors.

Healthy and HIV-negative, the adult donors had no recent acute infections or vaccinations. With 3 bases removed from V and 14 bases from J, the gap between germline ends came to 18 bases. Looked up from germline, CDR1 is GTSNPN and CDR2 is SVGIG (reference sequence). This CDR3 is built from 12 residues. Generated by immunoSEQ multiplex PCR, the TCRdb table keeps only in-frame clones and is missing some. In the table there are a few million clones, 85% to 95% of which are singletons. The genes are TRBV30 and TRBJ2-3; possible D gene TRBD2, 5 bases. This clonotype originated in a man aged 18-30 years in good health. Some clones in this sample may be carry-over from other donors' samples. Material for sequencing was naive CD4+ T cells from PBMCs. Subset noted: CD45RA+ positively selected. The CDR3 is CAWRGAASVLYF. The CDR3 region has the DNA TGTGCCTGGAGGGGAGCGGCCTCAGTCCTGTATTTT.